One and the same sample provided the 5 T cell receptor beta chains below, sequenced in a study of T cell responses to AZD1222 COVID-19 vaccine. Sequencing used immunoSEQ multiplex PCR; TCRdb keeps in-frame clones, though not all of them. The table lists roughly 120,000 clones, 70% to 90% of them singletons. Sequencing used peripheral blood, obtained on day 0 of AZD1222 vaccination. Receptors originate from an adult in good health.

V and J are TRBV19 and TRBJ2-7; 10 nucleotides align to TRBD2. This CDR3 is built from 17 residues. CDR1 is LNHDA, CDR2 SQIVND, per germline (reference sequence). V lost 5 bases, J lost 6 bases, and 16 bases stayed unmatched. The DNA of the CDR3 is TGTGCCAGTAGTCCTGATGTGGTAGCGGGGGGCCGCGTCGAGCAGTACTTC. It codes for CASSPDVVAGGRVEQYF.

The chain couples TRBV7-9 to TRBJ2-7; 7 nucleotides line up with TRBD1. The V and J ends lost 4 bases and 5 bases, in that order; junction bases with no gene match: 8. This CDR3 region has 14 residues. Germline CDR1 is SEHNR and CDR2 is FQNEAQ (reference sequence). CDR3 sequence: CASSSAQGWDEQYF. DNA of the CDR3: TGTGCCAGCAGCTCAGCACAGGGGTGGGACGAGCAGTACTTC.

This chain connects TRBV11-2 to TRBJ1-1; D is undetermined. Trimming took 3 bases from V and 3 from J, leaving 14 bases between them. The CDR3 is 15 amino acids. The germline V gene has CDR1 SGHAT and CDR2 FQNNGV. This chain's CDR3 is CASSFTSSKDTEAFF. Here the CDR3 DNA reads TGTGCCAGCAGCTTTACCTCAAGTAAGGACACTGAAGCTTTCTTT.

J is TRBJ1-2 and V is TRBV6-5; D is possibly TRBD1 (5 bases). Looked up from germline, CDR1 is MNHEY and CDR2 is SVGAGI. This CDR3 has 15 residues. Trimming cost V 7 bases and J 4 bases, with 19 bases left between them. The CDR3 sequence: CASTSNPGLPYGYTF. The CDR3 nucleotides read TGTGCCAGCACGTCGAATCCGGGACTACCCTATGGCTACACCTTC.

This clone has only one observation. This chain links TRBV11-2 with TRBJ2-1; D uncertain. CDR1 and CDR2 from the germline V gene are SGHAT and FQNNGV. CDR3 size: 15 residues. V lost 2 bases and J 0 bases, leaving 8 bases between the germline ends. CDR3 in amino acids: CASSLTSSSYNEQFF. CDR3 coding DNA: TGTGCCAGCAGCTTAACTTCGAGCTCCTACAATGAGCAGTTCTTC.